The clone carrying this T cell receptor (beta chain) was seen more than once but under ten times. Its target is unknown. These data are taken from a study of beta chain features in type 1 diabetes. Study-level results: Researchers report that Type 1 diabetes patients had moderately but significantly shorter TCRB CDR3s across all four CD4+ subsets. High-TCR-expressing cells could be over-represented by cDNA sequencing.

Germline V gives CDR1 MNHEY, CDR2 SMNVEV (reference sequence). The CDR3 loop spans 16 amino acids. Trimming shortened V by 4 bases and J by 7 bases, and 19 bases separated the two germline ends. TCRB transcripts that were expressed got sequenced, as all of the isolated RNA had been reverse transcribed. This table comes from immunoSEQ multiplex PCR, and its TCRdb copy is limited to in-frame clones, with some not included. Of over 600,000 clones in the sample, around 12% were seen once. This sequence joins TRBV27 and TRBJ2-2; D may correspond to TRBD1 or TRBD2 (5 bases each). Sequencing was performed on naive CD4+ T cells from blood. The sequence was collected from a young man with type 1 diabetes. The CDR3: CASSSWDPAGNGELFF. The CDR3 DNA reads as TGTGCCAGCAGTTCCTGGGACCCCGCCGGCAACGGGGAGCTGTTTTTT.